These 10 T cell receptor beta chains originate from one sample sequenced in a study of cytomegalovirus exposure and HLA in healthy donors. The PCR contained 60 Vbeta and 13 Jbeta primers. This table comes from immunoSEQ multiplex PCR, and its TCRdb copy is limited to in-frame clones, with some not included. The sample holds around 160,000 clones, over 80% seen once. The sample was PBMCs. The source is a man aged 45-65 years in good health and CMV-seropositive.

The chain is built from TRBV27 and TRBJ2-1, with 9 bases that match TRBD2. The germline V gene has CDR1 MNHEY and CDR2 SMNVEV (reference sequence). V was pared by 3 bases and J by 7 bases, with 1 base of the junction left unmatched. The CDR3 length is 13 residues. Here the CDR3 reads CASSFAGGNEQFF. CDR3 bases: TGTGCCAGCAGTTTCGCGGGAGGGAATGAGCAGTTCTTC.

This clone has only one observation. The J gene is TRBJ1-1, the V gene TRBV9; no definite D call. This CDR3 contains 15 residues. The germline CDR1 and CDR2 sequences are SGDLS and YYNGEE. V dropped 0 bases and J dropped 0 bases, with 9 bases sitting between them. CDR3 DNA: TGTGCCAGCAGCGTAGGTTCCAGTTTGAACACTGAAGCTTTCTTT. Its translation: CASSVGSSLNTEAFF. Filled out from reference TRBV9 and TRBJ1-1, the complete variable domain reads DSGVTQTPKHLITATGQRVTLRCSPRSGDLSVYWYQQSLDQGLQFLIQYYNGEERAKGNILERFSAQQFPDLHSELNLSSLELGDSALYFCASSVGSSLNTEAFFGQGTRLTVV.

The J gene is TRBJ2-7, the V gene TRBV20-1; 7 bases are shared with TRBD1. CDR1 and CDR2 from the germline V gene are DFQATT and SNEGSKA (reference sequence). V shed 5 bases and J 3 bases; nucleotides not matched to a gene: 1. There are 11 residues in the CDR3. The CDR3 here is CSARQGYEQYF. The CDR3 bases are TGCAGTGCTCGACAGGGCTACGAGCAGTACTTC.

V is TRBV9 and J is TRBJ1-2; D may be TRBD1 (6 bases). V shed 0 bases and J shed 1 base, with 10 bases lying between them. CDR1 SGDLS and CDR2 YYNGEE come from the germline V gene. The CDR3 extends over 15 amino acids. The CDR3 sequence: CASSVGTGLNYGYTF. CDR3 DNA: TGTGCCAGCAGCGTAGGTACAGGGCTTAACTATGGCTACACCTTC.

The V call is TRBV9, the J call TRBJ2-1; TRBD1 might be the D (5 bases). The CDR3 consists of 15 residues. V was clipped by 0 bases and J by 6 bases, with 13 bases between them. Looked up from germline, CDR1 is SGDLS and CDR2 is YYNGEE. The CDR3 spells CASSVATTALNEQFF. The DNA for the CDR3 is TGTGCCAGCAGCGTAGCTACGACAGCCCTCAATGAGCAGTTCTTC.

The gene calls are TRBV9 and TRBJ2-7; TRBD2 is a possible D gene (6 bases). CDR3 size: 15 residues. Germline lookup yields CDR1 SGDLS and CDR2 YYNGEE. The V gene lost 0 bases and the J gene lost 4 bases, with 14 bases spanning the gap. The CDR3 protein is CASSVAGASEYEQYF. Written as DNA, the CDR3 is TGTGCCAGCAGCGTAGCCGGGGCTAGCGAATACGAGCAGTACTTC.

The genes are TRBV15 and TRBJ1-4, with 7 positions matching TRBD1. Trimming took 5 bases from V and 10 from J; bases not matched to a gene: 4. The CDR3 is made up of 12 amino acids. The germline CDR1 and CDR2 sequences are LNHNV and YYDKDF (reference sequence). The CDR3, as DNA: TGTGCCACCAGCCCGGACAGGCGAAAACTGTTTTTT. Translation gives CATSPDRRKLFF.

The chain employs TRBV13 and TRBJ1-1, with a possible D match to TRBD1 (5 bases). Germline CDR1 PRHDT, CDR2 FYEKMQ (reference sequence). V lost 1 base and J lost 1, with 10 bases in between. The CDR3 is 15 residues long. The CDR3 is CASSLEAGENTEAFF. The CDR3 nucleotides are TGTGCCAGCAGCTTAGAGGCGGGGGAGAACACTGAAGCTTTCTTT.

The chain recombines TRBV2 with TRBJ2-2; D remains unclear. The CDR3 extends over 14 amino acids. The ends were cut back, 6 bases at V and 0 bases at J, with 8 bases in the middle. Germline-derived CDR1 and CDR2 are SNHLY and FYNNEI. CDR3 amino acids: CASRPDSNTGELFF. In DNA form, the CDR3 reads TGTGCCAGCAGGCCAGATTCGAACACCGGGGAGCTGTTTTTT.

This chain links TRBV29-1 with TRBJ2-3; D may be TRBD2 (5 bases). In germline, CDR1 is SQVTM, CDR2 ANQGSEA. The length of the CDR3 is 12 residues. Trimming removed 2 bases at V and 4 bases at J, with 7 bases between. The CDR3 here is CSVETSADTQYF. CDR3 nucleotide sequence: TGCAGCGTTGAAACTAGTGCAGATACGCAGTATTTT.